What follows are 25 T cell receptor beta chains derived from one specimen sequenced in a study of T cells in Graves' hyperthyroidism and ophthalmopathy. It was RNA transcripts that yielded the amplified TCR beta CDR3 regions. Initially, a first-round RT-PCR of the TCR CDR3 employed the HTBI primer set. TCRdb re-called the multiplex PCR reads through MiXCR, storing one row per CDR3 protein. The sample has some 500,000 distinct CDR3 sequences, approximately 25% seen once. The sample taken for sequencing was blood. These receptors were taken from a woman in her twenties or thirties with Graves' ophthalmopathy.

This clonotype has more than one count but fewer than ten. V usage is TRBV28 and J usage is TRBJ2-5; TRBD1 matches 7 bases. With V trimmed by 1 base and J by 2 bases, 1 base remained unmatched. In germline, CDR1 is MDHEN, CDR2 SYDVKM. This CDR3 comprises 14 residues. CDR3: CASSLLDRQETQYF. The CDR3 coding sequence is TGTGCCAGCAGTTTATTGGACAGGCAAGAGACCCAGTACTTC.

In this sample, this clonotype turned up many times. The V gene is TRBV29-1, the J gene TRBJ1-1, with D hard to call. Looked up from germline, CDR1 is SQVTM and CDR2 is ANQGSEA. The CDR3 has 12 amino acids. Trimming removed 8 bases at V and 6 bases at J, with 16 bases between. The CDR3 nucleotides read TGCAGCACGGCGGAGGGTCGGGCTGAAGCTTTCTTT. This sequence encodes CSTAEGRAEAFF.

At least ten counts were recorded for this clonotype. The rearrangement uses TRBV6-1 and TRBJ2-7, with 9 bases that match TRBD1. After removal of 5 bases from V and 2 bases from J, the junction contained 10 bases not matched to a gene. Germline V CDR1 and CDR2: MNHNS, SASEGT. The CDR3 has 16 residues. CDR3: CASSQDPGQGPYEQYF. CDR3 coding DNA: TGTGCCAGCAGTCAAGACCCTGGACAGGGGCCCTACGAGCAGTACTTC.

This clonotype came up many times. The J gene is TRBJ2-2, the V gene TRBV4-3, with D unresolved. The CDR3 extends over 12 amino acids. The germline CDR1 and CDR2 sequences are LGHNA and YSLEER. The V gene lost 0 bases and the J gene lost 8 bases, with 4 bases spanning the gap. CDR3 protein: CASSQDMGELFF. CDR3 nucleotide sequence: TGCGCCAGCAGCCAAGATATGGGGGAGCTGTTTTTT.

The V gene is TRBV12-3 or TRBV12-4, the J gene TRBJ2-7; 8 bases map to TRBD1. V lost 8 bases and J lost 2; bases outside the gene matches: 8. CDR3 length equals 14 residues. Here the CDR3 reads CASRQTGAAYEQYF. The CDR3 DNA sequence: TGTGCCAGCCGACAGACAGGGGCGGCCTACGAGCAGTACTTC.

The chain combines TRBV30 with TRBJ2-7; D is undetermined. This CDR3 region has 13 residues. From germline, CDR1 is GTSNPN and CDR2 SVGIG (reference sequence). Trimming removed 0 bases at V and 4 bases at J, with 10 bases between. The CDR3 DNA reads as TGTGCCTGGAGTGTACTGCGAGTGTACGAGCAGTACTTC. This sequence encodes CAWSVLRVYEQYF.

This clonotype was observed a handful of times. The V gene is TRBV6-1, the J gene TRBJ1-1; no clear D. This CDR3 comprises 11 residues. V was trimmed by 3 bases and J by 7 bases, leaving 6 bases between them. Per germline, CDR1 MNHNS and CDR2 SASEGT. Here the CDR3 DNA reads TGTGCCAGCAGTGACAGAATTGAAGCTTTCTTT. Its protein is CASSDRIEAFF.

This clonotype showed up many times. The CDR3 is CASSEGPAVYEQYF. Here the CDR3 DNA reads TGTGCCAGCAGTGAAGGTCCGGCCGTGTACGAGCAGTACTTC. J is TRBJ2-7 and V is TRBV2, with D uncertain. The CDR3 sequence is 14 residues long. The V end lost 1 base, the J end lost 4 bases, and 11 bases lay between the germline ends. The germline CDR1 and CDR2 sequences are SNHLY and FYNNEI.

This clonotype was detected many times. CDR3 in DNA: TGTGCCAGCAGCGTAGGGGGACAGGGATCTGAAGCTTTCTTT. Translating gives CASSVGGQGSEAFF. This rearrangement joins TRBV9 to TRBJ1-1, with 9 bases aligning to TRBD1. Per the germline V gene, CDR1 is SGDLS and CDR2 is YYNGEE. V lost 0 bases to trimming and J lost 6 bases; unmatched junction nucleotides: 3. The CDR3 contains 14 residues.

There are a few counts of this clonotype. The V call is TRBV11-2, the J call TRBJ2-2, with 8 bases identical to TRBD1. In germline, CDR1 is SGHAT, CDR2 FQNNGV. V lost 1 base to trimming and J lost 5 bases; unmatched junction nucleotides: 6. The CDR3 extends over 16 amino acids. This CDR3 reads CASSLGAGGITGELFF. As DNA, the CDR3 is TGTGCCAGCAGCTTAGGAGCAGGGGGCATTACCGGGGAGCTGTTTTTT.

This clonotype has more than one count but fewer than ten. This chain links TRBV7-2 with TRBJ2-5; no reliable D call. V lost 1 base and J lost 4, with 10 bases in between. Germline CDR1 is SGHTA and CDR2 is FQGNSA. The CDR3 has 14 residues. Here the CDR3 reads CASSLVLGSETQYF. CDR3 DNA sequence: TGTGCCAGCAGCTTAGTACTGGGTTCAGAGACCCAGTACTTC.

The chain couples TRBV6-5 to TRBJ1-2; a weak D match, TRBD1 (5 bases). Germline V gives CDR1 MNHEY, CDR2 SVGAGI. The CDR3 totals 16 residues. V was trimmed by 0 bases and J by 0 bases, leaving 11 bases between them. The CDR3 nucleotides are TGTGCCAGCAGTTACTCGAAGGGACGGACTAACTATGGCTACACCTTC. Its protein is CASSYSKGRTNYGYTF.

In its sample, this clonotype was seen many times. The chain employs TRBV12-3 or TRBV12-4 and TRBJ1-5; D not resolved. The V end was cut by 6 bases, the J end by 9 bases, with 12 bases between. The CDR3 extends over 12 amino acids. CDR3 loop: CASSMDGGPQHF. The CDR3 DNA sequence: TGTGCCAGCAGCATGGATGGAGGGCCCCAGCATTTT.

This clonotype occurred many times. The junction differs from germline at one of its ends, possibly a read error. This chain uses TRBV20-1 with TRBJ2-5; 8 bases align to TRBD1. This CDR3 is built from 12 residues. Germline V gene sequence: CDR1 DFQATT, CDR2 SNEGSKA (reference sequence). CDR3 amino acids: CSAKTDRETQHF. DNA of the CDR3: TGCAGTGCGAAGACGGACAGGGAGACCCAGCACTTC.

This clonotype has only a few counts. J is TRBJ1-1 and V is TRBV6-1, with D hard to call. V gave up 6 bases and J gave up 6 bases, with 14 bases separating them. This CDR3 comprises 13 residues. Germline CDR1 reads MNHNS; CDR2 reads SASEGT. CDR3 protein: CASRPSGLAEAFF. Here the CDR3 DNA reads TGTGCCAGCAGGCCCTCCGGGTTAGCTGAAGCTTTCTTT.

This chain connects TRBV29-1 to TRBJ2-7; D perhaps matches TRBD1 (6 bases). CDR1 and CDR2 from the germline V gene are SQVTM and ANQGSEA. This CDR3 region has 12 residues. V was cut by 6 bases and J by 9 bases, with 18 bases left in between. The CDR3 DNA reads TGCAGCGTCGGACAGAACTCCTACCGGCAGTACTTC. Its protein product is CSVGQNSYRQYF.

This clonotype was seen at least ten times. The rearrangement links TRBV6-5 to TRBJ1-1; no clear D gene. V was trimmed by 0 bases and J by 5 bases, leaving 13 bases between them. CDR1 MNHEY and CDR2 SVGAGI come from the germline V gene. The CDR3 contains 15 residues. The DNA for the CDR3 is TGTGCCAGCAGTTACTCTGGGTGGCCGCGTACTGAAGCTTTCTTT. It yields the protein CASSYSGWPRTEAFF.

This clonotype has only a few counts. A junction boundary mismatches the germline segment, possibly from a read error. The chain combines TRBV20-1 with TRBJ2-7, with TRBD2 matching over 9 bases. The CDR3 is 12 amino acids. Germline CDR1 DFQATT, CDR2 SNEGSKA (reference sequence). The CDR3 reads CSARDTSGPSHF. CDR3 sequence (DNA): TGCAGTGCCAGGGACACTAGCGGGCCCTCCCACTTC.

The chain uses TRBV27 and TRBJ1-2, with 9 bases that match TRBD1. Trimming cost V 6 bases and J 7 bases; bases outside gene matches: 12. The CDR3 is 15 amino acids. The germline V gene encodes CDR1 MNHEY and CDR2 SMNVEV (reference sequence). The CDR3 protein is CASRPYRGRRTGYTF. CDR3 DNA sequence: TGTGCCAGCAGACCGTACAGGGGGCGCCGGACTGGCTACACCTTC.

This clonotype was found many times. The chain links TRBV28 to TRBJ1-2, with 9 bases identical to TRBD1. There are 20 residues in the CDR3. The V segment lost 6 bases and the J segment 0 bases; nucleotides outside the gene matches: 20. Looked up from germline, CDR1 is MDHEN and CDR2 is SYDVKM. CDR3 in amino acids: CASRVFSGRTGVLANYGYTF. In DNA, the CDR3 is TGTGCCAGCAGAGTTTTTTCGGGACGGACAGGGGTCTTAGCTAACTATGGCTACACCTTC.

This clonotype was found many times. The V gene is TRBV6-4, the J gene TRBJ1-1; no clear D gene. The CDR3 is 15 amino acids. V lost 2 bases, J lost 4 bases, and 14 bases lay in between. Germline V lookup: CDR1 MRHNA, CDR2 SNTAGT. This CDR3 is CASSDDPARATEAFF. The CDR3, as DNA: TGTGCCAGCAGTGACGACCCTGCTCGGGCCACTGAAGCTTTCTTT.

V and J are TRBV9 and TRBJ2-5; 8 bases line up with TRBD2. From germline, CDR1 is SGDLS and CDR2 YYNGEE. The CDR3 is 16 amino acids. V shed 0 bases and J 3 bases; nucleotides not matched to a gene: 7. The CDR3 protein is CASSVGIGGGKETQYF. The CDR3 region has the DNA TGTGCCAGCAGCGTAGGGATTGGCGGGGGGAAAGAGACCCAGTACTTC.

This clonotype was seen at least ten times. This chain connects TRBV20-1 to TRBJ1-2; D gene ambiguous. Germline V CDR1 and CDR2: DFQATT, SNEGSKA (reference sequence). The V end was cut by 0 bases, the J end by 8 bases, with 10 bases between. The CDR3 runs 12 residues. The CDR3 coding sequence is TGCAGTGCTAGAGATCTTAAGGAGGGCTACACCTTC. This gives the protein CSARDLKEGYTF.

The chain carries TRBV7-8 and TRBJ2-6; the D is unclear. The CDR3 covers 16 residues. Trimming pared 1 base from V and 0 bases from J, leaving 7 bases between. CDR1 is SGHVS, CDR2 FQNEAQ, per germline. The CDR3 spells CASSLEIGSGANVLTF. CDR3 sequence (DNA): TGTGCCAGCAGCTTAGAAATCGGCTCTGGGGCCAACGTCCTGACTTTC.

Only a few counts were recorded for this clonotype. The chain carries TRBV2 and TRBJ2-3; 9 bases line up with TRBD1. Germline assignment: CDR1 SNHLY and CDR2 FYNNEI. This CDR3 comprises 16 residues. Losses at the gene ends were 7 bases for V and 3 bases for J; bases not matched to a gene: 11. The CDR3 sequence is CASNRGTGGGTDTQYF. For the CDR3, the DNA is TGTGCCAGCAATCGTGGAACAGGGGGCGGGACAGATACGCAGTATTTT.